This TCR beta chain is drawn from a study of OX40 agonist ivuxolimab in advanced cancers. Assay used: immunoSEQ multiplex PCR; TCRdb lists only in-frame clones, some missing. The sample has some 70,000 clones; about 88% are singletons. The CDR3 contains 15 residues. V was pared by 6 bases and J by 5 bases, with 4 bases of the junction left unmatched. CDR1 SNHLY and CDR2 FYNNEI come from the germline V gene. Baseline, cycle 4 day 1, and cycle 7 day 1 were the blood sampling points. The chain couples TRBV2 to TRBJ2-1; TRBD2 matches 13 bases. The sample here was CD4+ or CD8+ T cells sorted from blood, taken in a trial of the OX40 agonist ivuxolimab. The receptor was isolated from an adult with an advanced solid tumor such as melanoma, head and neck, liver or kidney cancer. The CDR3 DNA is TGTGCCAGCAGCGGACTAGCGGGAGTAGACAATGAGCAGTTCTTC. This sequence encodes CASSGLAGVDNEQFF.